These T cell receptor beta chains were read from a single sample in a study of blood T cell repertoires in COVID-19. The assay was immunoSEQ multiplex PCR, and TCRdb's table has in-frame clones only and misses some. Here the sample spans roughly 160,000 clones, 83% being singletons. The sample was peripheral blood. The receptors shown here come from a woman aged 70 to 79 who had recovered from COVID-19. Each CDR3 is given with its conserved first and last residue. D genes are given only for firm matches. Size tells how often a clone was seen (once, few, many) or the class of an expanded clone, and some rows leave it out.

d_call: TRBD2; clone_size: few; v_call: TRBV3-1/TRBV3-2; j_call: TRBJ2-1; cdr3_nt: TGTGCCAGCAGAAGACTAGCGGAAGACAATGAGCAGTTCTTC; cdr3_aa: CASRRLAEDNEQFF
d_call: -; clone_size: once; v_call: TRBV5-1; j_call: TRBJ1-3; cdr3_nt: TGCGCCAGCAGCTTCTCTTCCTCGGGAAACACCATATATTTT; cdr3_aa: CASSFSSSGNTIYF
d_call: TRBD1; clone_size: -; v_call: TRBV5-5; j_call: TRBJ1-1; cdr3_nt: TGTGCCAGCAGGGTGGGACAGGGGAGTATTACTGAAGCTTTCTTT; cdr3_aa: CASRVGQGSITEAFF
d_call: TRBD1; clone_size: -; v_call: TRBV19; j_call: TRBJ1-2; cdr3_nt: TGTGCCAGTAGTACGAGGGACAGGTATGGCTACACCTTC; cdr3_aa: CASSTRDRYGYTF
d_call: TRBD2; clone_size: -; v_call: TRBV6-2/TRBV6-3; j_call: TRBJ2-2; cdr3_nt: TGTGCCAGCAGTTACCGGGGGGGCCGGTACACCGGGGAGCTGTTTTTT; cdr3_aa: CASSYRGGRYTGELFF
d_call: TRBD1; clone_size: -; v_call: TRBV5-1; j_call: TRBJ2-3; cdr3_nt: TGCGCCAGCAGCTTCCCCGGGACAGGGGGGGATACGCAGTATTTT; cdr3_aa: CASSFPGTGGDTQYF
d_call: -; clone_size: -; v_call: TRBV6-5; j_call: TRBJ2-1; cdr3_nt: TGTGCCAGCAGTTACGTAGCGTCGGGTTACAATGAGCAGTTCTTC; cdr3_aa: CASSYVASGYNEQFF
d_call: TRBD2; clone_size: once; v_call: TRBV9; j_call: TRBJ2-5; cdr3_nt: TGTGCCAGCAGCCTCCGGGGAGCGGGGGATGGGGAGACCCAGTACTTC; cdr3_aa: CASSLRGAGDGETQYF
d_call: -; clone_size: few; v_call: TRBV7-3; j_call: TRBJ1-2; cdr3_nt: TGTGCCAGCAGCTTAAGCCCGCAGGGCCTCTATGGCTACACCTTC; cdr3_aa: CASSLSPQGLYGYTF
d_call: -; clone_size: -; v_call: TRBV7-8; j_call: TRBJ2-7; cdr3_nt: TGTGCCAGCAGCTTAGCGGGGGCCCTTGCGAACTTC; cdr3_aa: CASSLAGALANF
d_call: TRBD2; clone_size: -; v_call: TRBV24-1; j_call: TRBJ2-5; cdr3_nt: TGTGCCACCAGTGATGCGGGGGAGATCCAAGAGACCCAGTACTTC; cdr3_aa: CATSDAGEIQETQYF
d_call: -; clone_size: -; v_call: TRBV28; j_call: TRBJ1-6; cdr3_nt: TGTGCCAGCAGTCCCCGACAGGCGATAAATTCACCCCTCCACTTT; cdr3_aa: CASSPRQAINSPLHF
d_call: -; clone_size: -; v_call: TRBV6-5; j_call: TRBJ2-7; cdr3_nt: TGTGCCAGCAGCCAACAGGGAGTTTCCTACGAGCAGTACTTC; cdr3_aa: CASSQQGVSYEQYF
d_call: TRBD1; clone_size: -; v_call: TRBV5-1; j_call: TRBJ2-2; cdr3_nt: TGCGCCAGCAGCACCGACAGGGGTCCCGGGGAGCTGTTTTTT; cdr3_aa: CASSTDRGPGELFF
d_call: TRBD1; clone_size: -; v_call: TRBV5-1; j_call: TRBJ1-4; cdr3_nt: TGCGCCAGCCAACTGGGGACAGGGGGGGAAAAACTGTTTTTT; cdr3_aa: CASQLGTGGEKLFF
d_call: TRBD2; clone_size: -; v_call: TRBV11-2; j_call: TRBJ2-2; cdr3_nt: TGTGCCAGCAGCTGGGACCCTAGCGGGAAGAACACCGGGGAGCTGTTTTTT; cdr3_aa: CASSWDPSGKNTGELFF
d_call: TRBD1; clone_size: -; v_call: TRBV6-5; j_call: TRBJ1-1; cdr3_nt: TGTGCCAGCAGGCCTCGGGACAGGGACACTGAAGCTTTCTTT; cdr3_aa: CASRPRDRDTEAFF
d_call: TRBD1; clone_size: -; v_call: TRBV19; j_call: TRBJ2-3; cdr3_nt: TGTGCCAGTAGTATCTCGACAGGGGGTAGCACAGATACGCAGTATTTT; cdr3_aa: CASSISTGGSTDTQYF
d_call: TRBD1; clone_size: -; v_call: TRBV6-6; j_call: TRBJ2-7; cdr3_nt: TGTGCCAGCAGCCGAACCGGGACAGAATCCTACGAGCAGTACTTC; cdr3_aa: CASSRTGTESYEQYF
d_call: TRBD2; clone_size: -; v_call: TRBV27; j_call: TRBJ2-3; cdr3_nt: TGTGCCAGCAGTTTACCGGGACTAGCGCCTAGCACAGATACGCAGTATTTT; cdr3_aa: CASSLPGLAPSTDTQYF
d_call: -; clone_size: few; v_call: TRBV7-3; j_call: TRBJ2-2; cdr3_nt: TGTGCCAGCAGCTTATGGCCCCTAGCGAACACCGGGGAGCTGTTTTTT; cdr3_aa: CASSLWPLANTGELFF
d_call: -; clone_size: once; v_call: TRBV19; j_call: TRBJ2-7; cdr3_nt: TGTGCCAGTAGTATAACAGACGACCCCTTCGAGCAGTACTTC; cdr3_aa: CASSITDDPFEQYF
d_call: TRBD1; clone_size: few; v_call: TRBV20-1; j_call: TRBJ1-2; cdr3_nt: TGCAGTGCTAGTCGACAGGGAAATGGCTACACCTTC; cdr3_aa: CSASRQGNGYTF
d_call: TRBD1; clone_size: -; v_call: TRBV6-1; j_call: TRBJ1-5; cdr3_nt: TGTGCCAGCAGTGAAAGGGGACAGGGGCATCAGCCCCAGCATTTT; cdr3_aa: CASSERGQGHQPQHF
d_call: -; clone_size: -; v_call: TRBV7-9; j_call: TRBJ2-7; cdr3_nt: TGTGCCAGCAGCCCCGGGACTTTCACCTCCTACGAGCAGTACTTC; cdr3_aa: CASSPGTFTSYEQYF
d_call: -; clone_size: -; v_call: TRBV12-5; j_call: TRBJ2-5; cdr3_nt: TGTGCTAGTGGCCAAGGCGGGTTGGGGGAGACCCAGTACTTC; cdr3_aa: CASGQGGLGETQYF
d_call: TRBD1; clone_size: -; v_call: TRBV19; j_call: TRBJ2-1; cdr3_nt: TGTGCCAGTAGTCCGGACAGGGTGGGCTCCTACAATGAGCAGTTCTTC; cdr3_aa: CASSPDRVGSYNEQFF
d_call: TRBD2; clone_size: -; v_call: TRBV7-2; j_call: TRBJ2-7; cdr3_nt: TGTGCCAGCAGCCCCCGGGGGGGGCGATACGAGCAGTACTTC; cdr3_aa: CASSPRGGRYEQYF
d_call: -; clone_size: -; v_call: TRBV29-1; j_call: TRBJ2-3; cdr3_nt: TGCAGCGTTCGCGGCAGGGGCACAGATACGCAGTATTTT; cdr3_aa: CSVRGRGTDTQYF
d_call: TRBD1; clone_size: -; v_call: TRBV3-1/TRBV3-2; j_call: TRBJ1-2; cdr3_nt: TGTGCCAGCAGCGCCCGTGCCTCATCAGGGGGCGTGGATGGCTACACCTTC; cdr3_aa: CASSARASSGGVDGYTF
d_call: -; clone_size: -; v_call: TRBV7-2; j_call: TRBJ1-4; cdr3_nt: TGTGCCAGCAGCTTAGGGAGGGGAGAAAAACTGTTTTTT; cdr3_aa: CASSLGRGEKLFF
d_call: TRBD1; clone_size: -; v_call: TRBV11-3; j_call: TRBJ2-7; cdr3_nt: TGTGCCAGCAGCAAAACAGGGGTCGAGCAGTACTTC; cdr3_aa: CASSKTGVEQYF
d_call: -; clone_size: -; v_call: TRBV4-1; j_call: TRBJ2-1; cdr3_nt: TGCGCCAGCAGCCAAGATTCCCCAACACCCTTCCGAGGCAATGAGCAGTTCTTC; cdr3_aa: CASSQDSPTPFRGNEQFF
d_call: -; clone_size: -; v_call: TRBV6-5; j_call: TRBJ1-2; cdr3_nt: TGTGCCAGCACCCCCCTGACAGGTCTCTATGGCTACACCTTC; cdr3_aa: CASTPLTGLYGYTF